Given below is one T cell receptor (beta chain) in context. What it binds is not known. The entry originates in a study of monozygotic twins with cystic fibrosis. Study-level points and caveats: Low clonality (median roughly 0.0087) suggested a mostly naive repertoire.

Per the germline V gene, CDR1 is SEHNR and CDR2 is FQNEAQ (reference sequence). The V end lost 1 base, the J end lost 8 bases, and 11 bases lay between the germline ends. The CDR3 runs 14 residues. Produced via immunoSEQ multiplex PCR; TCRdb's table is partial and in-frame only. The sample yields approximately 20,000 clones, 91% seen once. The V gene is TRBV7-9, the J gene TRBJ2-2, with D perhaps TRBD2 (5 bases). Sequencing input: blood. The clonotype was recovered from a girl aged 2-10 years with cystic fibrosis. CDR3 sequence reads: CASSLGLAHGELFF. Here the CDR3 DNA reads TGTGCCAGCAGCTTAGGTCTAGCCCATGGGGAGCTGTTTTTT.